This TCR beta chain originates from a study of T cells in Graves' hyperthyroidism and ophthalmopathy. This clonotype was seen many times. Researchers amplified the TCR beta CDR3 regions from RNA transcripts. TCR CDR3 underwent first-round RT-PCR with the HTBI primer set. Each CDR3 protein is one row after TCRdb ran MiXCR on the multiplex PCR reads. In the table there are about 640,000 distinct CDR3 sequences, around 21% of which are singletons. Germline V gives CDR1 SGHRS, CDR2 YFSETQ. Trimming took 1 base from V and 8 from J; bases not matched to a gene: 5. This CDR3 region has 15 residues. This TCR derives from a man under 40 with Graves' ophthalmopathy. The V call is TRBV5-1, the J call TRBJ2-1; TRBD2 aligns across 11 bases. What was sequenced was blood. The CDR3 nucleotides are TGCGCCAGCAGCTTGACTAGCGGGAGTAGATATGAGCAGTTCTTC. Translating it yields CASSLTSGSRYEQFF.